The T cell receptor beta chain described here comes from a study of blood T cell repertoires in COVID-19. On the study more broadly: Donors in the United States, Italy and Spain gave samples during acute or convalescent COVID-19. From T cells, B-cell-depleted T cells, or PBMCs came the material, which was cDNA or gDNA.

As processed by the authors: Estimation of nucleated cell counts relied on the amplification of reference gene primers. Measured with immunoSEQ multiplex PCR; TCRdb has only the in-frame clones, and not every one. From that table come the V and J calls and clone size; the DNA was used to work out D and trimming. The data contain roughly 240,000 clones, roughly nine tenths of them singletons. This CDR3 is built from 13 residues. From germline, CDR1 is LGHDT and CDR2 YNNKEL (reference sequence). V was pared by 4 bases and J by 7 bases, with 10 bases between. This clonotype originated in a man in his late teens or twenties with active or convalescent COVID-19. The sample consisted of peripheral blood. The rearrangement uses TRBV3-1 (or the pseudogene TRBV3-2) and TRBJ1-4; D is perhaps TRBD1 (6 bases). The CDR3 nucleotides read TGTGCCAGCAGCCTCCAGGGGCCTGAAAAACTGTTTTTT. Encoded protein: CASSLQGPEKLFF.